A single sample gave rise to the 7 T cell receptor beta chains below, sequenced in a study of blood T cell repertoires in COVID-19. Generated by immunoSEQ multiplex PCR, the TCRdb table keeps only in-frame clones and is missing some. In the table there are tens of thousands of clones, 70% to 90% of which are singletons. The material sequenced was peripheral blood. These receptors were taken from a woman aged 45-65 years with COVID-19, enrolled during active disease.

The chain employs TRBV5-8 and TRBJ2-7, with D possibly being TRBD2 (6 bases). CDR3 length equals 16 residues. The germline V gene encodes CDR1 SGHTS and CDR2 YDEGEE. The V gene lost 1 base and the J gene lost 3 bases, with 17 bases spanning the gap. The CDR3 reads CASSLSLSGTHYEQYF. The CDR3 nucleotides are TGTGCCAGCAGCTTGAGTCTTAGCGGAACCCACTACGAGCAGTACTTC. Based on the CDR3 plus reference TRBV5-8 and TRBJ2-7, the full variable domain is EAGVTQSPTHLIKTRGQQATLRCSPISGHTSVYWYQQALGLGLQFLLWYDEGEERNRGNFPPRFSGRQFPNYSSELNVNALELEDSALYLCASSLSLSGTHYEQYFGPGTRLTVT.

The chain is built from TRBV7-9 and TRBJ2-5; D is unclear. The CDR3 length is 13 residues. From germline, CDR1 is SEHNR and CDR2 FQNEAQ (reference sequence). Trimming removed 4 bases from V and 1 base from J, with 7 bases in between. CDR3 in amino acids: CASSSLFQETQYF. In DNA form, the CDR3 reads TGTGCCAGCAGCTCCCTGTTCCAAGAGACCCAGTACTTC.

In nucleotides, the CDR3 is TGTGCCAGCTCACCGACAGCCTACGAGCAGTACTTC. Its translation: CASSPTAYEQYF. The chain employs TRBV18 and TRBJ2-7, with a possible D match to TRBD1 (5 bases). This CDR3 is built from 12 residues. Trimming shortened V by 3 bases and J by 2 bases, and 5 bases separated the two germline ends. The germline gives CDR1 KGHSH, CDR2 LQKENI.

The chain links TRBV4-3 to TRBJ2-3; 9 nucleotides match TRBD1. Germline lookup yields CDR1 LGHNA and CDR2 YSLEER. V was pared by 0 bases and J by 4 bases, with 5 bases of the junction left unmatched. This CDR3 spans 16 amino acids. DNA of the CDR3: TGCGCCAGCAGCCAAGAGCTACAGGGGGCCGCAGATACGCAGTATTTT. It codes for CASSQELQGAADTQYF.

V gene TRBV6-1 combines with J gene TRBJ2-7; 10 bases agree with TRBD2. CDR3 length: 16 residues. Germline CDR1 MNHNS, CDR2 SASEGT. V was pared by 1 base and J by 3 bases, with 6 bases of the junction left unmatched. CDR3 residues: CASSEEGLAYYYEQYF. DNA for the CDR3: TGTGCCAGCAGTGAAGAGGGACTAGCGTACTACTACGAGCAGTACTTC.

The chain uses TRBV6-6 and TRBJ1-5; maybe TRBD1 (5 bases). The CDR3 loop spans 12 amino acids. V was trimmed by 7 bases and J by 6 bases, leaving 10 bases between them. Per the germline V gene, CDR1 is MNHNY and CDR2 is SVGAGI (reference sequence). CDR3 in DNA: TGTGCCAGCAAGGGGCAGGGTCAGCCCCAGCATTTT. Translating gives CASKGQGQPQHF.

This chain links TRBV9 with TRBJ1-3; D may be TRBD1 (5 bases). The CDR3 totals 15 residues. Trimming left V 4 bases short and J 6 bases short, with 17 bases between. Per the germline V gene, CDR1 is SGDLS and CDR2 is YYNGEE. DNA of the CDR3: TGTGCCAGCAGCCCGGGGCCGCGGGGGGAAAACACCATATATTTT. This gives the protein CASSPGPRGENTIYF.